This TCR beta chain was retrieved from a study of blood T cell repertoires in COVID-19. Study summary: Acute and convalescent COVID-19 samples came from the United States, Italy and Spain. T cells, B-cell-depleted T cells, or PBMCs supplied cDNA or gDNA.

Germline-derived CDR1 and CDR2 are SGHDT and YYEEEE. The CDR3 contains 16 residues. J lost 2 bases, V lost 4 bases, and 4 bases had no gene match. As handled by the study authors: Reference gene primer amplification gave nucleated cell count estimates. Repertoires were generated with immunoSEQ multiplex PCR, while TCRdb's copy carries only in-frame clones and drops some. V and J calls plus clone size are reproduced from that table; the DNA served to infer D and trimming. The sample holds fewer than 300,000 clones; under 90% are singletons and the top ten take roughly 8.6%. The V and J genes are TRBV5-6 and TRBJ2-2; 11 bases line up with TRBD1. This TCR came from a human donor in a cohort sampled during active COVID-19. The sequenced sample was peripheral blood. This CDR3 reads CASSLGQGGNTGELFF. CDR3 bases: TGTGCCAGCAGCCTGGGACAGGGGGGTAACACCGGGGAGCTGTTTTTT.